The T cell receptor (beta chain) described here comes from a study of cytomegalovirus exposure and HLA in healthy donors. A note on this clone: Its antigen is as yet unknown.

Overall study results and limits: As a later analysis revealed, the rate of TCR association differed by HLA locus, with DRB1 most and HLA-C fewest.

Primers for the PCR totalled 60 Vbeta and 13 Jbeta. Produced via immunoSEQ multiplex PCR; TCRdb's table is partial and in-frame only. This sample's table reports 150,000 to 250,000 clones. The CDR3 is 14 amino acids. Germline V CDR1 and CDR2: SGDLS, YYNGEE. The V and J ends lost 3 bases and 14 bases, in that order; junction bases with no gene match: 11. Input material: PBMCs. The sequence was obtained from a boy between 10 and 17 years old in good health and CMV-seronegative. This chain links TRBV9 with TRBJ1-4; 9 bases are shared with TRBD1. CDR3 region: CASSERGQGSPLFF. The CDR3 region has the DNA TGTGCCAGCAGCGAACGAGGACAGGGGTCGCCCCTGTTTTTT.